What follows are 12 T cell receptor beta chains derived from one specimen sequenced in a study of control samples from healthy donors and cancer patients. Profiled with immunoSEQ multiplex PCR; TCRdb holds only in-frame clones, not every one. This sample has fewer than 200,000 clones, with around 89% found just once. Sequenced: blood. These TCRs come from a woman aged 45-60 years in good health.

This clone was observed a single time. The chain joins TRBV5-1 to TRBJ1-5, with a weak D call TRBD1 (5 bases). This CDR3 spans 15 amino acids. V lost 4 bases and J 3 bases, leaving 14 bases between the germline ends. The germline V gene encodes CDR1 SGHRS and CDR2 YFSETQ. CDR3 in amino acids: CASSLGGILNQPQHF. The DNA for the CDR3 is TGCGCCAGCAGCCTTGGGGGGATCCTCAATCAGCCCCAGCATTTT.

This chain connects TRBV24-1 to TRBJ2-5; 7 positions agree with TRBD1. The V gene's germline CDR1 is KGHDR and CDR2 SFDVKD. Unmatched junction bases numbered 4, after V lost 3 bases and J lost 7 bases. This CDR3 spans 13 amino acids. The CDR3 DNA follows: TGTGCCACCAGTGATACAGGGGCTGGGACCCAGTACTTC. Protein product: CATSDTGAGTQYF.

This clone was counted a single time. V usage is TRBV15 and J usage is TRBJ2-3, with D uncertain. This CDR3 comprises 13 residues. Between the trimmed V and J ends, which lost 5 bases and 6 bases, there was a span of 12 bases. Germline V gives CDR1 LNHNV, CDR2 YYDKDF (reference sequence). The CDR3 DNA reads as TGTGCCACCAGCGCCCCGGTGGCGGATACGCAGTATTTT. This sequence encodes CATSAPVADTQYF.

V gene TRBV7-2 combines with J gene TRBJ2-1, with no clear D. Trimming stripped 2 bases from V and 4 bases from J, with 9 bases between. Germline assignment: CDR1 SGHTA and CDR2 FQGNSA. This CDR3 is built from 14 residues. CDR3 nucleotides: TGTGCCAGCAGCTTAATGCGAGTTTACAATGAGCAGTTCTTC. Translated: CASSLMRVYNEQFF.

The chain uses TRBV5-8 and TRBJ1-2; possible D gene TRBD1, 6 bases. V lost 2 bases and J lost 4, with 6 bases in between. The CDR3 has 12 amino acids. Per germline, CDR1 SGHTS and CDR2 YDEGEE. This chain's CDR3 is CASSLGGYGYTF. The CDR3 coding sequence is TGTGCCAGCAGCTTAGGGGGCTATGGCTACACCTTC.

The rearrangement joins TRBV6-4 to TRBJ2-6; D is perhaps TRBD1 (6 bases). Trimming took off 3 bases at V and 0 bases at J, with 6 bases between the two ends. This CDR3 contains 15 residues. Germline assignment: CDR1 MRHNA and CDR2 SNTAGT. CDR3 nucleotide sequence: TGTGCCAGCAGTGAACAGGGCTCTGGGGCCAACGTCCTGACTTTC. It translates to CASSEQGSGANVLTF.

The gene calls are TRBV5-1 and TRBJ2-2; D is possibly TRBD2 (5 bases). V shed 4 bases and J shed 5 bases, with 9 bases lying between them. The CDR3 contains 13 residues. Germline CDR1 and CDR2: SGHRS and YFSETQ. The CDR3 region has the DNA TGCGCCAGCAGCATCCCGGGAACCGGGGAGCTGTTTTTT. Its translation: CASSIPGTGELFF. The full variable domain, rest sourced from reference TRBV5-1 and TRBJ2-2, is KAGVTQTPRYLIKTRGQQVTLSCSPISGHRSVSWYQQTPGQGLQFLFEYFSETQRNKGNFPGRFSGRQFSNSRSEMNVSTLELGDSALYLCASSIPGTGELFFGEGSRLTVL.

The chain is built from TRBV3-1 (or the pseudogene TRBV3-2) and TRBJ2-2, with 11 bases aligning to TRBD2. Trimming took 1 base from V and 5 from J; bases not matched to a gene: 3. CDR3 length equals 16 residues. The germline V gene has CDR1 LGHDT and CDR2 YNNKEL (reference sequence). DNA for the CDR3: TGTGCCAGCAGCCAAGGACTAGCGGGAATTACCGGGGAGCTGTTTTTT. Its protein product is CASSQGLAGITGELFF.

The chain is built from TRBV10-1 and TRBJ2-3, with D maybe TRBD1 (6 bases). Trimming pared 8 bases from V and 4 bases from J, leaving 34 bases between. This CDR3 spans 20 amino acids. Germline V lookup: CDR1 WNHNN, CDR2 SYGVQD (reference sequence). In nucleotides, the CDR3 is TGCGCCAGCGTTAGGCCAAACGGCGATCAGGGGAAAAGGAGCGCAGATACGCAGTATTTT. It specifies CASVRPNGDQGKRSADTQYF.

The V gene is TRBV5-8, the J gene TRBJ1-2, with 7 bases aligning to TRBD1. J gave up 5 bases and V 6 bases, and 4 bases lay outside the gene matches. The CDR3 is 12 amino acids. The germline V gene encodes CDR1 SGHTS and CDR2 YDEGEE. For the CDR3, the DNA is TGTGCCAGCATCGGACAGGCGTATGGCTACACCTTC. This encodes CASIGQAYGYTF.

The count of this clone is one. The chain carries TRBV5-4 and TRBJ1-1; tentative D call: TRBD1 (5 bases). Trimming took 3 bases from V and 4 from J, leaving 16 bases between them. Germline V gene lookup returns CDR1 SGHNT and CDR2 YYREEE (reference sequence). The CDR3 extends over 15 amino acids. The CDR3 coding sequence is TGTGCCAGCAGCTGGACCGGGGGGGTAAGCACTGAAGCTTTCTTT. It yields the protein CASSWTGGVSTEAFF.

The V gene is TRBV9, the J gene TRBJ1-6; TRBD1 might be the D (5 bases). The CDR3 consists of 17 residues. Looked up from germline, CDR1 is SGDLS and CDR2 is YYNGEE. Trimming stripped 3 bases from V and 10 bases from J, with 23 bases between. CDR3 protein: CASSASFGGGVKSPLHF. Written as DNA, the CDR3 is TGTGCCAGCAGCGCCTCCTTCGGGGGAGGGGTTAAATCACCCCTCCACTTT.